This T cell receptor (beta chain) stems from a study of OX40 agonist ivuxolimab in advanced cancers. Study at large: Ivuxolimab, an agonistic anti-OX40 (CD134) antibody, was given to patients. Each dose-escalation patient presented with hepatocellular carcinoma, melanoma, renal cell or head and neck cancer. Under the entry rules, prior anti-PD-1, anti-PD-L1 or anti-CTLA-4 therapy was allowed, and around 40% had some.

The data were produced by immunoSEQ multiplex PCR, yet TCRdb's version contains in-frame clones alone and is incomplete. The table includes approximately 91,000 clones, around 90% detected once. V lost 1 base and J 0 bases, leaving 16 bases between the germline ends. The length of the CDR3 is 18 residues. Germline V gene lookup returns CDR1 LNHNV and CDR2 YYDKDF (reference sequence). Source: CD4+ or CD8+ T cells sorted from blood, taken in a trial of the OX40 agonist ivuxolimab. The chain recombines TRBV15 with TRBJ1-5; D perhaps matches TRBD1 (6 bases). The source of this sequence is an adult with an advanced solid tumor such as melanoma, head and neck, liver or kidney cancer. The CDR3 sequence is CATSRGYRERVSNQPQHF. The CDR3 DNA reads TGTGCCACCAGCAGAGGGTACAGGGAGAGAGTTAGCAATCAGCCCCAGCATTTT.